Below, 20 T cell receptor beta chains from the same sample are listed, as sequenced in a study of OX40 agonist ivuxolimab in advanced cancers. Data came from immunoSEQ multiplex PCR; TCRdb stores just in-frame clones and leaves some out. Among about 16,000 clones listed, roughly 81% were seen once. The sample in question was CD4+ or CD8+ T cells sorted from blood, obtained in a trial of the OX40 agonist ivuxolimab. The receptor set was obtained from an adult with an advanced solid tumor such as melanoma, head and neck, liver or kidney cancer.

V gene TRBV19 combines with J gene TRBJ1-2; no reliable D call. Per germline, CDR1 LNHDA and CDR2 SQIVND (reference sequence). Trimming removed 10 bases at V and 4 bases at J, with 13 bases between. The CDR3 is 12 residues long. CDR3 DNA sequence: TGTGCCACCTTTTGGCCGGCCTATGGCTACACCTTC. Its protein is CATFWPAYGYTF.

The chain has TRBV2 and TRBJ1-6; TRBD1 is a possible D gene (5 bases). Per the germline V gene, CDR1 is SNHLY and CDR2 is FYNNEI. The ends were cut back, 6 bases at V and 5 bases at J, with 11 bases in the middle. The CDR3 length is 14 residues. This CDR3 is CASRRGGDNSPLHF. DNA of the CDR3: TGTGCCAGCAGACGGGGAGGGGATAATTCACCCCTCCACTTT.

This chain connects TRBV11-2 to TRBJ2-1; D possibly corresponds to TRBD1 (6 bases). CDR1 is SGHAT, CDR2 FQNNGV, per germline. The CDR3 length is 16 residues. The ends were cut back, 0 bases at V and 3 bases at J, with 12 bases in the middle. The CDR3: CASSLDLAGVYNEQFF. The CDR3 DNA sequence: TGTGCCAGCAGCTTAGATCTGGCAGGGGTCTACAATGAGCAGTTCTTC.

The CDR3: CASSPSRSGTGELFF. In DNA form, the CDR3 reads TGCGCCAGCAGCCCCTCCCGTAGCGGCACCGGGGAGCTGTTTTTT. The V and J genes are TRBV4-3 and TRBJ2-2; maybe TRBD2 (6 bases). The CDR3 sequence is 15 residues long. V lost 4 bases to trimming and J lost 4 bases, with 13 bases between them. CDR1 and CDR2 (germline): LGHNA, YSLEER.

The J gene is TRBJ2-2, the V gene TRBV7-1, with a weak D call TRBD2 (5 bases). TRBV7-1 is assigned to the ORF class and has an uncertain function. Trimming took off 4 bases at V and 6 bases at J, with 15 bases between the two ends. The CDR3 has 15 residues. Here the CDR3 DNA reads TGTGCCAGCAGCTTAGGTCCTAGCAATTCCGGGGAGCTGTTTTTT. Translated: CASSLGPSNSGELFF.

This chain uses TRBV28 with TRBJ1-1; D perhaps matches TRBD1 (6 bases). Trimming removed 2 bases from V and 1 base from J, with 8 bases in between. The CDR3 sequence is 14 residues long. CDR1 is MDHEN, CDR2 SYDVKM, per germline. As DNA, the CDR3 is TGTGCCAGCAGTTTACACAGGGCGAACACTGAAGCTTTCTTT. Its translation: CASSLHRANTEAFF.

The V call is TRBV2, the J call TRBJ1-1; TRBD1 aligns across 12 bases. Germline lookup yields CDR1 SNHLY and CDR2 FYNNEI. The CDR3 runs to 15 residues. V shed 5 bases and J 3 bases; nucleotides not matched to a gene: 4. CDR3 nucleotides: TGTGCCAGCAGTCCCGGGACAGGGGGCGACACTGAAGCTTTCTTT. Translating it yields CASSPGTGGDTEAFF. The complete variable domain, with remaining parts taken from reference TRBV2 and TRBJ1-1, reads EPEVTQTPSHQVTQMGQEVILRCVPISNHLYFYWYRQILGQKVEFLVSFYNNEISEKSEIFDDQFSVERPDGSNFTLKIRSTKLEDSAMYFCASSPGTGGDTEAFFGQGTRLTVV.

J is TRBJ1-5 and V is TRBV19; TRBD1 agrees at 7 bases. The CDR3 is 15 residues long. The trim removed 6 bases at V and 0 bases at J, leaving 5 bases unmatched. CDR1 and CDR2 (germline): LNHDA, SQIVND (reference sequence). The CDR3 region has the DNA TGTGCCAGTAGCTCGACAGGGTATAGCAATCAGCCCCAGCATTTT. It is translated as CASSSTGYSNQPQHF.

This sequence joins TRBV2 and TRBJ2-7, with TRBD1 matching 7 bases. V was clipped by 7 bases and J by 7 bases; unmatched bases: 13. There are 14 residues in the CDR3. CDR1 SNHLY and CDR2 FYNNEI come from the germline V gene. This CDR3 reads CASNDREWTWEQYF. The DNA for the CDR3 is TGTGCCAGCAATGACAGGGAATGGACTTGGGAGCAGTACTTC.

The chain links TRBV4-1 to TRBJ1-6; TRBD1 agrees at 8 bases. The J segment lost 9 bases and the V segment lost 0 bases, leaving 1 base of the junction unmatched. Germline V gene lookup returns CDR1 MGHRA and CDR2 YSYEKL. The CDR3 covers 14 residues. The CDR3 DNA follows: TGCGCCAGCAGCCAAGACAGGGGGCCTTCACCCCTCCACTTT. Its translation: CASSQDRGPSPLHF.

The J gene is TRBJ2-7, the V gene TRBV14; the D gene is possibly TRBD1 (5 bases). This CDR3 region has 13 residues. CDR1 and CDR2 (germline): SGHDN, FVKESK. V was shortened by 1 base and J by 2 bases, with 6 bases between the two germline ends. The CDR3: CASSQGQTYEQYF. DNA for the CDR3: TGTGCCAGCAGCCAAGGACAGACCTACGAGCAGTACTTC.

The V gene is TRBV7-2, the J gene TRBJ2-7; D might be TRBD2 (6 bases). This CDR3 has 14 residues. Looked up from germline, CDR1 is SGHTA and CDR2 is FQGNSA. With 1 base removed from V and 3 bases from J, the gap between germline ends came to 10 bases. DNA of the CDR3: TGTGCCAGCAGCTTAGACCTAGCGAGCTACGAGCAGTACTTC. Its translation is CASSLDLASYEQYF.

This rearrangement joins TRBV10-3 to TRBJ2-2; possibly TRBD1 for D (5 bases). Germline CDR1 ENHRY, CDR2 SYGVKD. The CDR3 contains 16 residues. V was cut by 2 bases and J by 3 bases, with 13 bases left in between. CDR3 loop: CAISEAPEGDTGELFF. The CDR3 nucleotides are TGTGCCATCAGTGAGGCTCCAGAAGGGGACACCGGGGAGCTGTTTTTT.

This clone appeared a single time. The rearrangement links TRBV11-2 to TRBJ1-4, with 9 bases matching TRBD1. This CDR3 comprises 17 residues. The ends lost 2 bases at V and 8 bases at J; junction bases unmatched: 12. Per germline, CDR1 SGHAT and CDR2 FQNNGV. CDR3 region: CASSLLGSGTGPEKLFF. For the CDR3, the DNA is TGTGCCAGCAGCTTATTAGGGTCCGGGACAGGGCCCGAAAAACTGTTTTTT. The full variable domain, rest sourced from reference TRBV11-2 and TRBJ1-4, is EAGVAQSPRYKIIEKRQSVAFWCNPISGHATLYWYQQILGQGPKLLIQFQNNGVVDDSQLPKDRFSAERLKGVDSTLKIQPAKLEDSAVYLCASSLLGSGTGPEKLFFGSGTQLSVL.

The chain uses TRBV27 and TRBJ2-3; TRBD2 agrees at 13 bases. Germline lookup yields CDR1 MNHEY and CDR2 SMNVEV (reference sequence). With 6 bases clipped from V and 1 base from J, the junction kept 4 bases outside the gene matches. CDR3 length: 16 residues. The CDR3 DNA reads TGTGCCAGCAGGACGGGACTAGCGGGACGCACAGATACGCAGTATTTT. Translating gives CASRTGLAGRTDTQYF.

The CDR3 sequence is CASGTVGASGKDTQYF. CDR3 sequence (DNA): TGTGCCAGCGGAACCGTCGGGGCTAGCGGAAAAGATACGCAGTATTTT. The V and J genes are TRBV7-9 and TRBJ2-3; 7 nucleotides line up with TRBD2. The CDR3 has 16 amino acids. Losses at the gene ends were 8 bases for V and 5 bases for J; bases not matched to a gene: 16. Germline V gene data show CDR1 as SEHNR and CDR2 as FQNEAQ (reference sequence).

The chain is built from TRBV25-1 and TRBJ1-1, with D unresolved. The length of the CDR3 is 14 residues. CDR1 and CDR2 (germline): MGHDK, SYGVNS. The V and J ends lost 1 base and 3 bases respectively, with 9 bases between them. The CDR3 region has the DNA TGTGCCAGCAGTGAATTCGGGGTTTACACTGAAGCTTTCTTT. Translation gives CASSEFGVYTEAFF.

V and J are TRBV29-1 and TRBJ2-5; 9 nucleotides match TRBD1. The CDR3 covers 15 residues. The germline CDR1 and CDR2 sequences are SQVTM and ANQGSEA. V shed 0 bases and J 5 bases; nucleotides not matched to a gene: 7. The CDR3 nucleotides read TGCAGCGTTGAAGAGGGGACAGGGTGGGGGGAGACCCAGTACTTC. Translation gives CSVEEGTGWGETQYF.

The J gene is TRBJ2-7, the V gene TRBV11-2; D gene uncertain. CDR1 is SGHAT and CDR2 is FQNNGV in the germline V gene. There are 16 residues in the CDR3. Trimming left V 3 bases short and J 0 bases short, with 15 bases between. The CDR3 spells CASSFPGSTGSYEQYF. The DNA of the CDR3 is TGTGCCAGCAGCTTCCCCGGGTCGACGGGCTCCTACGAGCAGTACTTC.

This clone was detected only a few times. CDR3: CAISLDGDYNSPLHF. Here the CDR3 DNA reads TGTGCCATCAGCCTAGACGGAGACTATAATTCACCCCTCCACTTT. The gene calls are TRBV10-3 and TRBJ1-6; D is undetermined. The CDR3 has 15 residues. Trimming shortened V by 6 bases and J by 3 bases, and 12 bases separated the two germline ends. CDR1 is ENHRY, CDR2 SYGVKD, per germline.